The 15 T cell receptor beta chains reported below all come from one sample, sequenced in a study of Tregs in tolerant kidney transplant recipients. The assay was immunoSEQ multiplex PCR, and TCRdb's table has in-frame clones only and misses some. The sample lists 55,000 to 80,000 clones; under 98% were seen once. The sample consisted of Tregs from blood, taken before the transplant. These TCRs come from a human donor who received a combined kidney and bone marrow transplant.

The V and J genes are TRBV5-6 and TRBJ1-2; a weak D match, TRBD1 (5 bases). This CDR3 is built from 16 residues. The ends were cut back, 1 base at V and 3 bases at J, with 16 bases in the middle. Germline values: CDR1 SGHDT, CDR2 YYEEEE. CDR3 bases: TGTGCCAGCAGCTTGCTAGGGGAAAGGGCTCACTATGGCTACACCTTC. It yields the protein CASSLLGERAHYGYTF. Full variable domain (remainder filled in from reference TRBV5-6 and TRBJ1-2): DAGVTQSPTHLIKTRGQQVTLRCSPKSGHDTVSWYQQALGQGPQFIFQYYEEEERQRGNFPDRFSGHQFPNYSSELNVNALLLGDSALYLCASSLLGERAHYGYTFGSGTRLTVV.

The V call is TRBV7-3, the J call TRBJ2-4, with 10 bases identical to TRBD1. CDR1 is SGHTA and CDR2 is FQGTGA in the germline V gene. The CDR3 totals 13 residues. The junction had 4 bases not matched to a gene; V was cut back by 3 bases and J by 11 bases. This CDR3 is CASSLGQGRVQYF. DNA of the CDR3: TGTGCCAGCAGCTTGGGACAGGGGAGGGTTCAGTACTTC. Together with reference TRBV7-3 and TRBJ2-4, the CDR3 gives the full variable domain: GAGVSQTPSNKVTEKGKYVELRCDPISGHTALYWYRQSLGQGPEFLIYFQGTGAADDSGLPNDRFFAVRPEGSVSTLKIQRTERGDSAVYLCASSLGQGRVQYFGAGTRLSVL.

V is TRBV27 and J is TRBJ1-1, with D possibly being TRBD1 (5 bases). Germline CDR1 is MNHEY and CDR2 is SMNVEV (reference sequence). V gave up 6 bases and J gave up 0 bases, with 20 bases separating them. The CDR3 is 17 residues long. Here the CDR3 reads CASRSGQGRAMNTEAFF. The CDR3, as DNA: TGTGCCAGCAGATCAGGGCAAGGGCGAGCCATGAACACTGAAGCTTTCTTT.

V usage is TRBV11-3 and J usage is TRBJ2-1; 9 positions match TRBD1. CDR1 is SGHNT, CDR2 YENEEA, per germline. The J segment lost 9 bases and the V segment lost 4 bases, leaving 10 bases of the junction unmatched. The CDR3 covers 15 residues. CDR3 residues: CASSSGTGRSVEQFF. As DNA, the CDR3 is TGTGCCAGCAGCTCCGGGACAGGGCGTTCCGTTGAGCAGTTCTTC.

This chain uses TRBV27 with TRBJ1-1; weak D call: TRBD1 (5 bases). There are 14 residues in the CDR3. Germline CDR1 reads MNHEY; CDR2 reads SMNVEV (reference sequence). Trimming left V 8 bases short and J 5 bases short, with 18 bases between. Here the CDR3 reads CASGHPPGLTEAFF. CDR3 DNA sequence: TGTGCCAGCGGGCATCCTCCAGGGTTGACTGAAGCTTTCTTT.

This chain links TRBV28 with TRBJ1-1; D perhaps matches TRBD1 (5 bases). The CDR3 runs to 16 residues. V lost 2 bases and J 0 bases, leaving 13 bases between the germline ends. Germline lookup yields CDR1 MDHEN and CDR2 SYDVKM. The CDR3 sequence is CASSLPTGVMNTEAFF. DNA of the CDR3: TGTGCCAGCAGTTTACCTACAGGAGTAATGAACACTGAAGCTTTCTTT. Drawing the rest from reference TRBV28 and TRBJ1-1, the complete variable domain is DVKVTQSSRYLVKRTGEKVFLECVQDMDHENMFWYRQDPGLGLRLIYFSYDVKMKEKGDIPEGYSVSREKKERFSLILESASTNQTSMYLCASSLPTGVMNTEAFFGQGTRLTVV.

The V and J genes are TRBV25-1 and TRBJ2-7; D is uncertain. Germline assignment: CDR1 MGHDK and CDR2 SYGVNS. Trimming cost V 8 bases and J 2 bases, with 4 bases left between them. This CDR3 is built from 10 residues. The DNA for the CDR3 is TGTGCCAGCCCCGCCTACGAGCAGTACTTC. Translating it yields CASPAYEQYF.

This chain connects TRBV5-1 to TRBJ2-2; TRBD1 matches at 8 bases. With V trimmed by 7 bases and J by 2 bases, 4 bases remained unmatched. The CDR3 extends over 14 amino acids. The germline V gene encodes CDR1 SGHRS and CDR2 YFSETQ. This CDR3 is CASGGTGNTGELFF. Here the CDR3 DNA reads TGCGCCAGCGGGGGGACAGGTAACACCGGGGAGCTGTTTTTT.

This chain links TRBV4-2 with TRBJ2-7; the D gene is possibly TRBD2 (5 bases). Per germline, CDR1 LGHNA and CDR2 YNFKEQ. This CDR3 is built from 13 residues. V lost 4 bases and J 3 bases, leaving 10 bases between the germline ends. CDR3 bases: TGTGCCAGCAGCCGGACTGCCAACTACGAGCAGTACTTC. Its protein is CASSRTANYEQYF.

The CDR3 sequence is CASSAGTVSNTEAFF. The CDR3 DNA is TGTGCCAGCAGCGCAGGGACAGTCTCGAACACTGAAGCTTTCTTT. The chain combines TRBV7-6 with TRBJ1-1, with 7 positions matching TRBD1. Germline-derived CDR1 and CDR2 are SGHVS and FNYEAQ. The CDR3 covers 15 residues. Trimming removed 5 bases from V and 1 base from J; junction bases left unmatched: 7. The variable domain in full, with the rest retrieved from reference TRBV7-6 and TRBJ1-1, is GAGVSQSPRYKVTKRGQDVALRCDPISGHVSLYWYRQALGQGPEFLTYFNYEAQQDKSGLPNDRFSAERPEGSISTLTIQRTEQRDSAMYRCASSAGTVSNTEAFFGQGTRLTVV.

The chain carries TRBV28 and TRBJ2-5, with a possible D match to TRBD2 (5 bases). CDR3 length: 15 amino acids. Germline V lookup: CDR1 MDHEN, CDR2 SYDVKM. The V end lost 7 bases, the J end lost 9 bases, and 24 bases lay between the germline ends. The CDR3, as DNA: TGTGCCAGCACCCGATTGGGCGCGGGCCCTAGGCCCCAGTACTTC. The encoded protein is CASTRLGAGPRPQYF. The whole variable domain, remainder taken from reference TRBV28 and TRBJ2-5, is DVKVTQSSRYLVKRTGEKVFLECVQDMDHENMFWYRQDPGLGLRLIYFSYDVKMKEKGDIPEGYSVSREKKERFSLILESASTNQTSMYLCASTRLGAGPRPQYFGPGTRLLVL.

This chain links TRBV30 with TRBJ1-2; TRBD1 agrees at 7 bases. With V trimmed by 8 bases and J by 3 bases, 6 bases remained unmatched. The CDR3 extends over 12 amino acids. In germline, CDR1 is GTSNPN, CDR2 SVGIG (reference sequence). The chain's CDR3 is CAGLQGYYGYTF. CDR3 sequence (DNA): TGTGCCGGACTACAGGGGTACTATGGCTACACCTTC. Complete variable domain (other parts from reference TRBV30 and TRBJ1-2): SQTIHQWPATLVQPVGSPLSLECTVEGTSNPNLYWYRQAAGRGLQLLFYSVGIGQISSEVPQNLSASRPQDRQFILSSKKLLLSDSGFYLCAGLQGYYGYTFGSGTRLTVV.

The chain has TRBV5-4 and TRBJ2-5; D might be TRBD2 (7 bases). The germline CDR1 and CDR2 sequences are SGHNT and YYREEE (reference sequence). V was cut by 0 bases and J by 4 bases, with 19 bases left in between. The CDR3 contains 17 residues. CDR3 DNA sequence: TGTGCCAGCAGCTTGGTTATTGGGGGGGGCTTTAGAGAGACCCAGTACTTC. Its translation is CASSLVIGGGFRETQYF.

The V gene is TRBV9, the J gene TRBJ2-5; 9 nucleotides agree with TRBD2. The CDR3 is made up of 13 amino acids. With V trimmed by 4 bases and J by 5 bases, 3 bases remained unmatched. The germline gives CDR1 SGDLS, CDR2 YYNGEE. The CDR3, as DNA: TGTGCCAGCAGCCTAGCGGGGTGGGAGACCCAGTACTTC. It translates to CASSLAGWETQYF. The full variable domain, its missing parts supplied by reference TRBV9 and TRBJ2-5, is DSGVTQTPKHLITATGQRVTLRCSPRSGDLSVYWYQQSLDQGLQFLIQYYNGEERAKGNILERFSAQQFPDLHSELNLSSLELGDSALYFCASSLAGWETQYFGPGTRLLVL.

V usage is TRBV19 and J usage is TRBJ1-2, with a weak D call TRBD1 (6 bases). The CDR3 extends over 14 amino acids. Trimming shortened V by 7 bases and J by 7 bases, and 19 bases separated the two germline ends. The germline V gene encodes CDR1 LNHDA and CDR2 SQIVND (reference sequence). CDR3 in amino acids: CASKFRQARGGYTF. As DNA, the CDR3 is TGTGCCAGTAAGTTTCGACAGGCACGGGGTGGCTACACCTTC.